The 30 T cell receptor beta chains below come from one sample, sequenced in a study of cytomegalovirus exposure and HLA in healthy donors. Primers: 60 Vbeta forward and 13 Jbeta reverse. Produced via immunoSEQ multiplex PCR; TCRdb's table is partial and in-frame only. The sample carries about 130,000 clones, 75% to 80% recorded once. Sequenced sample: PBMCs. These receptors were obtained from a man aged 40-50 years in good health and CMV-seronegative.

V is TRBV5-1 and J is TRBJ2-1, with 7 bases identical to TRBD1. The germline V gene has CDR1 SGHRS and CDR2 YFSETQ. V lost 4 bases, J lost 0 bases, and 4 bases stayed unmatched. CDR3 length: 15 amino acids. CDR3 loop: CASSPGQSSYNEQFF. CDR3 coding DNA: TGCGCCAGCAGCCCGGGACAGAGCTCCTACAATGAGCAGTTCTTC.

Here the CDR3 reads CASSPQKGGYEQYF. The CDR3 bases are TGTGCCAGCTCACCTCAGAAGGGAGGCTACGAGCAGTACTTC. V and J are TRBV18 and TRBJ2-7, with a weak D call TRBD2 (6 bases). V lost 3 bases and J 3 bases, leaving 12 bases between the germline ends. Germline V gene data show CDR1 as KGHSH and CDR2 as LQKENI. The CDR3 extends over 14 amino acids.

The CDR3 sequence: CASSSRGESYGYTF. CDR3 sequence (DNA): TGCGCCAGCAGCTCCCGCGGAGAGAGCTATGGCTACACCTTC. This rearrangement joins TRBV5-1 to TRBJ1-2; D remains unclear. This CDR3 region has 14 residues. V lost 3 bases and J lost 4, with 13 bases in between. Germline CDR1 SGHRS, CDR2 YFSETQ.

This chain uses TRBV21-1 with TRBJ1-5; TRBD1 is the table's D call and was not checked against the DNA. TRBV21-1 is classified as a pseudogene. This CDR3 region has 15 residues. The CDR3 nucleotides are TGTGCCAGCAGCCCCAAGGACAGCCTCAATCAGCCCCAGCATTTT. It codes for CASSPKDSLNQPQHF.

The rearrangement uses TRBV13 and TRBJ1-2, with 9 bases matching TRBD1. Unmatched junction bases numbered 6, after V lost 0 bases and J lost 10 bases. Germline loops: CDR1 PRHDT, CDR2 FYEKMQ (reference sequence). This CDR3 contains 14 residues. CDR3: CASSLGTGGVVYTF. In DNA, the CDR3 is TGTGCCAGCAGCTTAGGGACAGGGGGGGTCGTCTACACCTTC.

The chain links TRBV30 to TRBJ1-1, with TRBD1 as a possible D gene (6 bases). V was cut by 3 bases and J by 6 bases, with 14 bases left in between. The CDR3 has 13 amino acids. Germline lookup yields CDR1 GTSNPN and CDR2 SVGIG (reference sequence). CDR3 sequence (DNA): TGTGCCTGGAGGACAGGCAGAGTCTCTGAAGCTTTCTTT. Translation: CAWRTGRVSEAFF.

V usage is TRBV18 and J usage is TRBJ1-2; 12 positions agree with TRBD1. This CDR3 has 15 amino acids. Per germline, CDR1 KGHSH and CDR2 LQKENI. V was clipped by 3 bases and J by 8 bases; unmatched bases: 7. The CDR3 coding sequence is TGTGCCAGCTCACCGCTGGGACAGGGGGCGCTGGGCTACACCTTC. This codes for CASSPLGQGALGYTF.

CDR3 residues: CASSPAGGTGELFF. CDR3 sequence (DNA): TGTGCCAGCAGTCCGGCGGGGGGAACCGGGGAGCTGTTTTTT. The rearrangement links TRBV6-4 to TRBJ2-2; 8 nucleotides match TRBD2. CDR1 MRHNA and CDR2 SNTAGT come from the germline V gene. The trim removed 5 bases at V and 5 bases at J, leaving 4 bases unmatched. The CDR3 has 14 amino acids.

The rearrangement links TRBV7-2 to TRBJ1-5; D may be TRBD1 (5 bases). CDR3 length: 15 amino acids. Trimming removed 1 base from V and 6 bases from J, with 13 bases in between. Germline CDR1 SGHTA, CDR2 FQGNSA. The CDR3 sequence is CASSLDQGGVQPQHF. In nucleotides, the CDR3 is TGTGCCAGCAGCTTAGATCAGGGTGGGGTTCAGCCCCAGCATTTT.

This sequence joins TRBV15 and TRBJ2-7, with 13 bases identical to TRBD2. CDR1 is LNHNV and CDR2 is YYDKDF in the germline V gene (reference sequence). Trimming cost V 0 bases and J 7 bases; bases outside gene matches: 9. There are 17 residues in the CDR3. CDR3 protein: CATSRDISGLAGNEQYF. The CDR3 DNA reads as TGTGCCACCAGCAGAGATATATCGGGACTAGCGGGGAATGAGCAGTACTTC.

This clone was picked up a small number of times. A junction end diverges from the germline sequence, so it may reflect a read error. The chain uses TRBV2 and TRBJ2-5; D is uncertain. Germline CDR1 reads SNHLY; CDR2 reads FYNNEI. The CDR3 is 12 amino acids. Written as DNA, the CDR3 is TGTGCCAGCAGTAAAGCCCGAGAGACCCAGTACTTC. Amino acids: CASSKARETQYF. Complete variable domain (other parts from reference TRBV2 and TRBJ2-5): EPEVTQTPSHQVTQMGQEVILRCVPISNHLYFYWYRQILGQKVEFLVSFYNNEISEKSEIFDDQFSVERPDGSNFTLKIRSTKLEDSAMYFCASSKARETQYFGPGTRLLVL.

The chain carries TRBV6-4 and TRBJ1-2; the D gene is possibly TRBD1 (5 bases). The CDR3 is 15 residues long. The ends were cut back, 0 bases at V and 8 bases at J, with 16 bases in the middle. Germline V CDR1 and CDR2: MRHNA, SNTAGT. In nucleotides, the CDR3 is TGTGCCAGCAGTGACTCAGGCACTGGGGGAGGCGGCTACACCTTC. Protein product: CASSDSGTGGGGYTF.

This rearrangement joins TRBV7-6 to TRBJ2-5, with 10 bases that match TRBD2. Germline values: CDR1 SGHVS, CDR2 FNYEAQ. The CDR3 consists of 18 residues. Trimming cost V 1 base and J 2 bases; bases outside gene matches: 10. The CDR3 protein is CASSLVASGGANQETQYF. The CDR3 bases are TGTGCCAGCAGCTTAGTGGCTAGCGGGGGAGCTAATCAAGAGACCCAGTACTTC. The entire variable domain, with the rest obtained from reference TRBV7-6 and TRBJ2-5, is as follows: GAGVSQSPRYKVTKRGQDVALRCDPISGHVSLYWYRQALGQGPEFLTYFNYEAQQDKSGLPNDRFSAERPEGSISTLTIQRTEQRDSAMYRCASSLVASGGANQETQYFGPGTRLLVL.

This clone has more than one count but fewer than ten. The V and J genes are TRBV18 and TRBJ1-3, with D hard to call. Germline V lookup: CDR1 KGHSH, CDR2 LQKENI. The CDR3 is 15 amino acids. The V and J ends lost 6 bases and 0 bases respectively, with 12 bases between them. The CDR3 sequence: CASSPDTSSGNTIYF. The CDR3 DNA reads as TGTGCCAGCTCCCCCGACACAAGCTCTGGAAACACCATATATTTT. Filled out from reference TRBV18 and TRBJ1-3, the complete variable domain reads NAGVMQNPRHLVRRRGQEARLRCSPMKGHSHVYWYRQLPEEGLKFMVYLQKENIIDESGMPKERFSAEFPKEGPSILRIQQVVRGDSAAYFCASSPDTSSGNTIYFGEGSWLTVV.

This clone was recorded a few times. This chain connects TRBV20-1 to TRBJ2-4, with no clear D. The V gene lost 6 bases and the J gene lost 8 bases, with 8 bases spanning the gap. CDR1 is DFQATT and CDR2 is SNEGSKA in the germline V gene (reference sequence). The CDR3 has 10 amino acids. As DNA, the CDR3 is TGCAGTGCCCCCCGGGACATTCAGTACTTC. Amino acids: CSAPRDIQYF.

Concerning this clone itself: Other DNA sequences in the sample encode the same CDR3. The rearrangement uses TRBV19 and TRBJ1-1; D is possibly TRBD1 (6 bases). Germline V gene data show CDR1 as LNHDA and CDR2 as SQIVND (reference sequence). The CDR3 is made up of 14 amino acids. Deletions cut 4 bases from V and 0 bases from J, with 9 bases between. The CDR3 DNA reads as TGTGCCAGTAGTACGACAGGCTTGAACACTGAAGCTTTCTTT. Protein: CASSTTGLNTEAFF.

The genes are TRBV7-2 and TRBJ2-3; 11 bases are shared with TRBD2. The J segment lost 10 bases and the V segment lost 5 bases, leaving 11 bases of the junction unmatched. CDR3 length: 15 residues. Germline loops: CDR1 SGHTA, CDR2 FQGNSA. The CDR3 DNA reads TGTGCCAGCAGCCGATACCCGGGACTAGCGGAGCCGCAGTATTTT. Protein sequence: CASSRYPGLAEPQYF.

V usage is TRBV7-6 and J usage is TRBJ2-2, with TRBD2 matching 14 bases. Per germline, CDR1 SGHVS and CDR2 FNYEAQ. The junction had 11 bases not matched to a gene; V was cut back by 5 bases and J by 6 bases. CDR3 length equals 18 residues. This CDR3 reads CASSPKAKTSGGAGELFF. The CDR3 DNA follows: TGTGCCAGCAGCCCAAAGGCTAAGACTAGCGGGGGGGCCGGGGAGCTGTTTTTT.

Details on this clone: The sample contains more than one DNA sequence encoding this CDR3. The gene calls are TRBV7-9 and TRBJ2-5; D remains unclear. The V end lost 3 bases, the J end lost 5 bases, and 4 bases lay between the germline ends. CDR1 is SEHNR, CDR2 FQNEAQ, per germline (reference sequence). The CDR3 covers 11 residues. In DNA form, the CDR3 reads TGTGCCAGCAGCTTCTCGGAGACCCAGTACTTC. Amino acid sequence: CASSFSETQYF.

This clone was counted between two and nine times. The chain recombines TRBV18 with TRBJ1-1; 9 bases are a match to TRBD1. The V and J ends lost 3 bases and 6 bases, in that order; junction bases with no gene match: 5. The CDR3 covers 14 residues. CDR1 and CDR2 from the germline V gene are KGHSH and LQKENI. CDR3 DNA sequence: TGTGCCAGCTCACCCGGACAGGGGTTCGCTGAAGCTTTCTTT. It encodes CASSPGQGFAEAFF.

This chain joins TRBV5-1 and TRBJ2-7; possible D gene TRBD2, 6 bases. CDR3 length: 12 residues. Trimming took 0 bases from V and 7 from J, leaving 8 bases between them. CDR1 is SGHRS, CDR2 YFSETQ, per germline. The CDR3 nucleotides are TGCGCCAGCAGCTTGGAGGGGAGGGAGCAGTACTTC. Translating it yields CASSLEGREQYF.

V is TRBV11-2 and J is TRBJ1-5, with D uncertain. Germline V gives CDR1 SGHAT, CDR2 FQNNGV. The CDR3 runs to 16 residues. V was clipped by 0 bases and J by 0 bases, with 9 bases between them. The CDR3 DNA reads TGTGCCAGCAGCTTAGAGGGCTCCTATAGCAATCAGCCCCAGCATTTT. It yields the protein CASSLEGSYSNQPQHF.

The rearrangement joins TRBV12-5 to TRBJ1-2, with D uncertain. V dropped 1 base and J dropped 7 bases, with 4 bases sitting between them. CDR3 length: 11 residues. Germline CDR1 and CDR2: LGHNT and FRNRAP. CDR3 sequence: CASGLARGYTF. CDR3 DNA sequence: TGTGCTAGTGGTTTGGCCCGTGGCTACACCTTC.

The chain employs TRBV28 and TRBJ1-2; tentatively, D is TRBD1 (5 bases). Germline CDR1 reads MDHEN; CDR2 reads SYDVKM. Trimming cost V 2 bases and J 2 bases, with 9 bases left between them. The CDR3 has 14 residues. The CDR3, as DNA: TGTGCCAGCAGTTTAATCGCAGGGAACTATGGCTACACCTTC. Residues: CASSLIAGNYGYTF.

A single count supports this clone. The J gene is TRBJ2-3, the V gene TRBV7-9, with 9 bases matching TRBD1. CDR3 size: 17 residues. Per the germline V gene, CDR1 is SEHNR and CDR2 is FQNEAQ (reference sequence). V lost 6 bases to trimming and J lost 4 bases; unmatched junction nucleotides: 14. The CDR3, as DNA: TGTGCCAGCAGACCCCCCCGTAGGACAGGGGCACCAGATACGCAGTATTTT. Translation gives CASRPPRRTGAPDTQYF.

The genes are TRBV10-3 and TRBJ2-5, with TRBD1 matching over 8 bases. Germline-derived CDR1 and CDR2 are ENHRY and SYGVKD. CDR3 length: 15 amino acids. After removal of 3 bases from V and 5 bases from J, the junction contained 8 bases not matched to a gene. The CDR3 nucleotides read TGTGCCATCAGTGATCAGGGGGCGACGAGGGAGACCCAGTACTTC. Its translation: CAISDQGATRETQYF.

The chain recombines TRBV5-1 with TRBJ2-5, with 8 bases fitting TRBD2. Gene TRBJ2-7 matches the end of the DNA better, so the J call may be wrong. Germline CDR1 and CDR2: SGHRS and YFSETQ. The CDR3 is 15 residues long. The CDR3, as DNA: TGCGCCAGCAGCCCCGGGGGCGGGGGGAGATACGAGCAGTACTTC. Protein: CASSPGGGGRYEQYF.

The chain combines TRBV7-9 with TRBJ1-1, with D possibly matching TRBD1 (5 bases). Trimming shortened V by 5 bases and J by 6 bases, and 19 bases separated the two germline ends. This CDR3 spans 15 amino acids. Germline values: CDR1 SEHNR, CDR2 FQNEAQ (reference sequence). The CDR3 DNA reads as TGTGCCAGCAGCCCCGGGCGCTTCGGGGGAGCTGAAGCTTTCTTT. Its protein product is CASSPGRFGGAEAFF.

Here the CDR3 reads CAISEFDRGSFNEQYF. The CDR3 bases are TGTGCCATCAGTGAATTCGACAGGGGTTCTTTCAACGAGCAGTACTTC. The rearrangement links TRBV10-3 to TRBJ2-7, with 8 nucleotides matching TRBD1. This CDR3 is built from 16 residues. Germline V gene sequence: CDR1 ENHRY, CDR2 SYGVKD. Trimming cost V 3 bases and J 5 bases; bases outside gene matches: 12.

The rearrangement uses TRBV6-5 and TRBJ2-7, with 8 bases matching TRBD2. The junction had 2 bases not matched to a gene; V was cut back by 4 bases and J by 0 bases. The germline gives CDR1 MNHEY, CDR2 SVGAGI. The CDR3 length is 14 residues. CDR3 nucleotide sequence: TGTGCCAGCAGTTCCCGGGGGGGCTCCTACGAGCAGTACTTC. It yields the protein CASSSRGGSYEQYF.